One and the same sample provided the 20 T cell receptor beta chains below, sequenced in a study of T-cell memory formation after mild COVID-19. MiXCR was run by TCRdb on the 5' RACE reads, yielding one entry per CDR3 protein. This sample carries some 280,000 distinct CDR3 sequences, roughly 15% of them seen once, and the ten largest clones take approximately 25%. Sequencing was performed on PBMCs or a T cell subset sorted from them (not recorded which). The origin of the receptors is a man younger than 30 who had mild COVID-19 (a few samples of this study predate the infection). Cell type and time point are not known.

The chain's CDR3 is CASSGAEEYNEQFF. The CDR3 DNA follows: TGTGCCAGCAGTGGGGCCGAGGAATACAATGAGCAGTTCTTC. The gene calls are TRBV2 and TRBJ2-1; D uncertain. CDR1 is SNHLY, CDR2 FYNNEI, per germline. V shed 4 bases and J shed 4 bases, with 11 bases lying between them. The CDR3 spans 14 residues.

The sample holds a few counts of this clonotype. The chain recombines TRBV7-9 with TRBJ1-2; no clear D gene. The length of the CDR3 is 14 residues. Germline-derived CDR1 and CDR2 are SEHNR and FQNEAQ (reference sequence). The germline V and J ends were trimmed by 1 base and 8 bases, with 14 bases remaining between them. The DNA for the CDR3 is TGTGCCAGCAGCTTAGACGGCCCCCGGATGGGCTACACCTTC. The encoded protein is CASSLDGPRMGYTF.

The sample holds a few counts of this clonotype. The chain links TRBV3-1 to TRBJ2-5; 8 positions agree with TRBD2. Trimming at V came to 5 bases and at J to 5 bases, leaving 7 bases not matched to a gene. Germline CDR1 LGHDT, CDR2 YNNKEL (reference sequence). This CDR3 has 14 amino acids. The CDR3 DNA reads TGTGCCAGCAGCGGAGCGGGGGTGCGTGAGACCCAGTACTTC. Protein product: CASSGAGVRETQYF.

The V and J genes are TRBV5-5 and TRBJ2-3; a possible D gene is TRBD2 (5 bases). Germline V gene data show CDR1 as SGHKS and CDR2 as YYEKEE (reference sequence). V shed 0 bases and J shed 0 bases, with 11 bases lying between them. This CDR3 region has 16 residues. DNA for the CDR3: TGTGCCAGCAGCTTGGATCGAGCGGCGAGCACAGATACGCAGTATTTT. This codes for CASSLDRAASTDTQYF.

The chain carries TRBV27 and TRBJ2-7; D ambiguous. The CDR3 covers 13 residues. Trimming cost V 3 bases and J 1 base, with 7 bases left between them. Germline V gene lookup returns CDR1 MNHEY and CDR2 SMNVEV (reference sequence). CDR3 sequence (DNA): TGTGCCAGCAGTTTCGGGCCTTCCTACGAGCAGTACGTC. Translated: CASSFGPSYEQYV.

This clonotype occurred many times. The DNA of the CDR3 is TGCAGTGCTAGAGATAGGGGACACGGAGGATCCTACATTCAGTACTTC. Residues: CSARDRGHGGSYIQYF. The genes are TRBV20-1 and TRBJ2-4; tentative D call: TRBD1 (6 bases). Deletions cut 0 bases from V and 8 bases from J, with 20 bases between. CDR3 size: 16 residues. Germline values: CDR1 DFQATT, CDR2 SNEGSKA (reference sequence).

The chain is built from TRBV15 and TRBJ1-4, with D hard to call. CDR1 is LNHNV, CDR2 YYDKDF, per germline (reference sequence). CDR3 length: 14 residues. Deletions cut 1 base from V and 8 bases from J, with 11 bases between. The CDR3 bases are TGTGCCACCAGCAGAGCGGACGTCTGGGAAAAACTGTTTTTT. It codes for CATSRADVWEKLFF.

V is TRBV7-8 and J is TRBJ2-5; either TRBD1 or TRBD2 may fit D (7 bases each). This CDR3 contains 17 residues. Germline CDR1 SGHVS, CDR2 FQNEAQ. V was trimmed by 2 bases and J by 5 bases, leaving 21 bases between them. This CDR3 reads CASSLLPRGRGGETQYF. The CDR3 DNA reads TGTGCCAGCAGCTTACTCCCGCGGGGCAGGGGGGGGGAGACCCAGTACTTC.

The table lists this clonotype with a few counts. One end of the junction fails to match germline, which may point to a read error. The chain combines TRBV29-1 with TRBJ1-2, with D possibly being TRBD1 (6 bases). The CDR3 length is 8 residues. Germline V gene lookup returns CDR1 SQVTM and CDR2 ANQGSEA. DNA for the CDR3: TGCAGCGTTGATCGGGACATATGG. This codes for CSVDRDIW.

This rearrangement joins TRBV29-1 to TRBJ2-5, with D possibly matching TRBD2 (7 bases). Germline V gene lookup returns CDR1 SQVTM and CDR2 ANQGSEA. The CDR3 has 12 amino acids. With 7 bases removed from V and 2 bases from J, the gap between germline ends came to 11 bases. The CDR3 DNA is TGCAGCGCCGGGGGGACACAAGAGACCCAGTACTTC. This sequence encodes CSAGGTQETQYF.

V is TRBV9 and J is TRBJ2-1; D remains ambiguous. The CDR3 contains 12 residues. V lost 4 bases and J lost 10, with 12 bases in between. Germline V gene lookup returns CDR1 SGDLS and CDR2 YYNGEE. CDR3 in DNA: TGTGCCAGCAGCACGCAGCTGGGCGAGCAGTTCTTC. This translates into CASSTQLGEQFF.

Only a few counts were recorded for this clonotype. This chain connects TRBV27 to TRBJ2-3, with D unclear. Per germline, CDR1 MNHEY and CDR2 SMNVEV (reference sequence). The V end lost 0 bases, the J end lost 4 bases, and 11 bases lay between the germline ends. The CDR3 loop spans 15 amino acids. In DNA, the CDR3 is TGTGCCAGCAGTTTATCGAGTGGGGTCGCAGATACGCAGTATTTT. Its protein is CASSLSSGVADTQYF.

This clonotype was detected only a few times. The V gene is TRBV6-2 or TRBV6-3, the J gene TRBJ2-5; possibly TRBD1 for D (5 bases). The germline CDR1 and CDR2 sequences are MNHEY and SVGEGT. This CDR3 spans 14 amino acids. The V and J ends lost 2 bases and 3 bases respectively, with 10 bases between them. DNA for the CDR3: TGTGCCAGCAGTTACAGGGGCGGTAAAGAGACCCAGTACTTC. It specifies CASSYRGGKETQYF.

This clonotype was seen ten or more times. This chain uses TRBV12-3 or TRBV12-4 with TRBJ2-2; D gene ambiguous. The CDR3 runs to 13 residues. V lost 5 bases and J lost 4, with 8 bases in between. CDR3 nucleotide sequence: TGTGCCAGCAGTCCCTGGGTCACCGGGGAGCTGTTTTTT. It specifies CASSPWVTGELFF.

This clonotype was picked up a small number of times. The rearrangement links TRBV6-2 or TRBV6-3 to TRBJ2-1; no reliable D call. V was trimmed by 2 bases and J by 3 bases, leaving 11 bases between them. The CDR3 sequence is 15 residues long. The V gene's germline CDR1 is MNHEY and CDR2 SVGEGT. CDR3 sequence: CASSYEVLSYNEQFF. The DNA for the CDR3 is TGTGCCAGCAGTTACGAGGTACTAAGCTACAATGAGCAGTTCTTC.

This clonotype was counted at least ten times. V is TRBV12-3 or TRBV12-4 and J is TRBJ2-2, with D maybe TRBD1 (6 bases). The CDR3 extends over 14 amino acids. Trimming took off 7 bases at V and 6 bases at J, with 15 bases between the two ends. The CDR3 DNA sequence: TGTGCCAGCAAACCGGGACAAAACTCCGGGGAGCTGTTTTTT. It encodes CASKPGQNSGELFF.

This chain joins TRBV6-2 or TRBV6-3 and TRBJ1-1, with TRBD1 matching 10 bases. Losses at the gene ends were 6 bases for V and 5 bases for J; bases not matched to a gene: 6. The germline V gene encodes CDR1 MNHEY and CDR2 SVGEGT. The CDR3 spans 14 residues. CDR3 sequence (DNA): TGTGCCAGCAGGCCGACAGGGGGCCTAACTGAAGCTTTCTTT. It is translated as CASRPTGGLTEAFF.

This clonotype has at least ten counts. The chain joins TRBV5-4 to TRBJ2-1, with a possible D match to TRBD2 (5 bases). V gave up 3 bases and J gave up 5 bases, with 6 bases separating them. Germline V gene data show CDR1 as SGHNT and CDR2 as YYREEE (reference sequence). There are 12 residues in the CDR3. The CDR3 coding sequence is TGTGCCAGCAGCTCACTAGACAATGAGCAGTTCTTC. Protein product: CASSSLDNEQFF.

This chain links TRBV7-3 with TRBJ2-1, with D possibly being TRBD2 (6 bases). In germline, CDR1 is SGHTA, CDR2 FQGTGA. This CDR3 spans 14 amino acids. V was shortened by 2 bases and J by 9 bases, with 14 bases between the two germline ends. The DNA for the CDR3 is TGTGCCAGCAGCTTACCGCAAGCGGGTTTTGAGCAGTTCTTC. Translation gives CASSLPQAGFEQFF.

The chain joins TRBV12-3 or TRBV12-4 to TRBJ1-2; D is possibly TRBD1 (6 bases). The V end lost 6 bases, the J end lost 6 bases, and 14 bases lay between the germline ends. This CDR3 has 13 amino acids. This CDR3 is CASRFYRADGYTF. The CDR3 bases are TGTGCCAGCAGATTTTACAGGGCAGATGGCTACACCTTC.